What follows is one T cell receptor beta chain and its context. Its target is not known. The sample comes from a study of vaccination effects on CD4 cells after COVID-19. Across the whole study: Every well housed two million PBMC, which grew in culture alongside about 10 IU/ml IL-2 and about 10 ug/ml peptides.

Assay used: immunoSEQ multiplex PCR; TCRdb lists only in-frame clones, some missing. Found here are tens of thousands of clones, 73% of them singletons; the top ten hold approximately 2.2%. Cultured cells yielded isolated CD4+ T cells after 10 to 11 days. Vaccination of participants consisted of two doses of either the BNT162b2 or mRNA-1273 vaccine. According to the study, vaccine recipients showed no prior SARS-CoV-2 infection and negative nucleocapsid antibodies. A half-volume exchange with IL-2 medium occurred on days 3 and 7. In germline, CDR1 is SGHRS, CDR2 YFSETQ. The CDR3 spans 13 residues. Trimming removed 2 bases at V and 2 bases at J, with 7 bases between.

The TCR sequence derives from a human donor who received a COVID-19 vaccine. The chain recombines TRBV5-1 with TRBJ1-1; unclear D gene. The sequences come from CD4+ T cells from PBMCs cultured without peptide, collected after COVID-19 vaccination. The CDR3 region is CASSFRGNTEAFF. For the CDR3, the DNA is TGCGCCAGCAGCTTCCGGGGAAACACTGAAGCTTTCTTT.